Sequencing of this TCR beta chain was carried out in a study of blood T cells in healthy people across ages. Germline assignment: CDR1 MNHEY and CDR2 SVGEGT. This CDR3 region has 14 residues. With V trimmed by 8 bases and J by 0 bases, 6 bases remained unmatched. Combining a sample-barcoded 5' primer with a J-beta primer mix, a second PCR ran for roughly 6 to 12 cycles. TCRdb recomputed calls from the 5' RACE reads with MiXCR, one row per CDR3 protein. Of under 2,000,000 distinct CDR3 sequences in the sample, less than 50% were seen once. The clonotype was recovered from a woman between 40 and 55 years old in good health. The chain is built from TRBV6-2 or TRBV6-3 and TRBJ2-7; 8 nucleotides align to TRBD1. What was sequenced was blood. The DNA for the CDR3 is TGTGCCAGCGTCTATGGACAGGGCTCCTACGAGCAGTACTTC. It encodes CASVYGQGSYEQYF.